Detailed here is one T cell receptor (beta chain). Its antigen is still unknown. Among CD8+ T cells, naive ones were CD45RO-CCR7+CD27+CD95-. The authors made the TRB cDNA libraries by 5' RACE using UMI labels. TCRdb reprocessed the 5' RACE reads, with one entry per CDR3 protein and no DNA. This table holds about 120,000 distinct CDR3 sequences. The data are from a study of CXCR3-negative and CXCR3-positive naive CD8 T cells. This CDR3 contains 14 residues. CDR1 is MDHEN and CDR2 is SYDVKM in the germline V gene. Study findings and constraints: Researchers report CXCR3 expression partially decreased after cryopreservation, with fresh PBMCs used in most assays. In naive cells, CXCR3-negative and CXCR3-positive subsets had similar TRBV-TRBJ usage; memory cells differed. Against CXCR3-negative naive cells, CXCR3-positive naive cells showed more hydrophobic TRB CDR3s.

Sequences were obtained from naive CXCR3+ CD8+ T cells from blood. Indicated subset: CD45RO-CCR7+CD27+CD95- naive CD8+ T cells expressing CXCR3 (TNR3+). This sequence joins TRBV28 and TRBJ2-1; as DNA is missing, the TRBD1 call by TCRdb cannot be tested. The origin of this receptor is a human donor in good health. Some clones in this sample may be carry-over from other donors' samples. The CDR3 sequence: CASSLTGSYNEQFF.